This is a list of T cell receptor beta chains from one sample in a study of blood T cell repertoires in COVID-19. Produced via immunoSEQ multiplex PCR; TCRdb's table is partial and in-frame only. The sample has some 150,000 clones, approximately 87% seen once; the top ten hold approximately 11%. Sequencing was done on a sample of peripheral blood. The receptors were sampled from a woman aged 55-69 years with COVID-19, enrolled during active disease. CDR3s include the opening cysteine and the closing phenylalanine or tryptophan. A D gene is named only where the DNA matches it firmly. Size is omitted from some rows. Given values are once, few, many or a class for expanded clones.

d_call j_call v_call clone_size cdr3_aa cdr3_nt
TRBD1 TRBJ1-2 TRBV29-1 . CSVVTGGGGYTF TGCAGCGTCGTCACAGGGGGCGGTGGCTACACCTTC
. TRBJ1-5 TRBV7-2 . CASSLGFVQPQHF TGTGCCAGCAGCTTAGGTTTCGTTCAGCCCCAGCATTTT
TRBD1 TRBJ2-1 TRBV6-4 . CASSVPGGYNEQFF TGTGCCAGCAGTGTCCCAGGGGGTTACAATGAGCAGTTCTTC
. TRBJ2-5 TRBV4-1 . CASSHTDSLEETQYF TGCGCCAGCAGCCACACGGACAGTCTCGAAGAGACCCAGTACTTC
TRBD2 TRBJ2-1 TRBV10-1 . CASSQTSGLSYNEQFF TGCGCCAGCAGTCAAACTAGCGGCTTGTCCTACAATGAGCAGTTCTTC
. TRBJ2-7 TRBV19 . CASSMGRVAYEQYF TGTGCCAGTAGTATGGGCAGGGTCGCCTACGAGCAGTACTTC
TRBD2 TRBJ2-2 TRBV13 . CASAGRARGELFF TGTGCCAGCGCCGGGAGGGCCCGCGGGGAGCTGTTTTTT
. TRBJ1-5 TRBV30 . CAWSVLPTDQPQHF TGTGCCTGGAGTGTACTGCCCACCGATCAGCCCCAGCATTTT
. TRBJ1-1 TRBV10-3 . CAISEAGNTEAFF TGTGCCATCAGTGAGGCGGGGAACACTGAAGCTTTCTTT
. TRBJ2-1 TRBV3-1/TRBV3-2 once CASSQPGLLNEQFF TGTGCCAGCAGCCAACCGGGACTTCTAAATGAGCAGTTCTTC
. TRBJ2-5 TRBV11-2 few CASSSWTSLGAQETQYF TGTGCCAGCAGCTCATGGACGTCCCTGGGGGCACAAGAGACCCAGTACTTC
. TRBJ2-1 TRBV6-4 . CASSDSPYSSSYNEQFF TGTGCCAGCAGTGACTCCCCCTATAGTAGTTCCTACAATGAGCAGTTCTTC
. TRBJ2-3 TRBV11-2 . CASSFVSSGTDTQYF TGTGCCAGCAGCTTCGTTAGTAGCGGCACAGATACGCAGTATTTT
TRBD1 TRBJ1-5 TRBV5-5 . CASSAGTGTANQPQHF TGTGCCAGCAGCGCGGGAACCGGGACAGCTAATCAGCCCCAGCATTTT
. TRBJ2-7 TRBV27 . CASSLDFSYEQYF TGTGCCAGCAGTTTAGACTTTTCCTACGAGCAGTACTTC